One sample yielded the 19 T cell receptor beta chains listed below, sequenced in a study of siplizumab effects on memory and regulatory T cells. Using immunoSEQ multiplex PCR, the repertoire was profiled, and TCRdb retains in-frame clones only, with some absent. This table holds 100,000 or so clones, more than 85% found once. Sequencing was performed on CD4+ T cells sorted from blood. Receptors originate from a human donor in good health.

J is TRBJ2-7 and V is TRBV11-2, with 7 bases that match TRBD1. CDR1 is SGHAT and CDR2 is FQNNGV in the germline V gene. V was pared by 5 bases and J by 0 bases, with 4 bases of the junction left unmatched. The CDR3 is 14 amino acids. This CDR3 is CASSIDRVSYEQYF. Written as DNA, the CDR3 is TGTGCCAGCAGCATCGACAGGGTCTCCTACGAGCAGTACTTC.

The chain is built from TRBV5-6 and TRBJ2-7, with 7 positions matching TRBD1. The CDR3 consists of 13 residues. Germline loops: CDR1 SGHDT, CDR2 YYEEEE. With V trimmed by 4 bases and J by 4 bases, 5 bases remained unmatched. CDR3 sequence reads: CASSRQGRYEQYF. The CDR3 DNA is TGTGCCAGCAGCCGACAGGGTCGGTACGAGCAGTACTTC.

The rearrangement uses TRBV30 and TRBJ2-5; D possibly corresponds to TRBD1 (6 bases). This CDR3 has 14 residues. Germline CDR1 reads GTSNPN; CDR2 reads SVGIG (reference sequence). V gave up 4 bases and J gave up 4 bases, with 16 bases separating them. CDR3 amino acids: CAWTVHGGRETQYF. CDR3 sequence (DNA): TGTGCCTGGACTGTTCATGGGGGCCGAGAGACCCAGTACTTC.

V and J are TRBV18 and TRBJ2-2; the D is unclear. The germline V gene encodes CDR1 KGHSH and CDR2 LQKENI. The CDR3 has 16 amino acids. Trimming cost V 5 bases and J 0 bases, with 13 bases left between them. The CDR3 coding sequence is TGTGCCAGCTCAATTACCTCGACGACGAACACCGGGGAGCTGTTTTTT. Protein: CASSITSTTNTGELFF.

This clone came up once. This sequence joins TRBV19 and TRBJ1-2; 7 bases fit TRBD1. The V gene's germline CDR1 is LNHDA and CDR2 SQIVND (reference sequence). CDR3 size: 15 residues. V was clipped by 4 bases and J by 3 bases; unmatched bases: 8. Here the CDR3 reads CASSNPGGDYYGYTF. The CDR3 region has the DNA TGTGCCAGTAGTAACCCAGGGGGGGATTACTATGGCTACACCTTC.

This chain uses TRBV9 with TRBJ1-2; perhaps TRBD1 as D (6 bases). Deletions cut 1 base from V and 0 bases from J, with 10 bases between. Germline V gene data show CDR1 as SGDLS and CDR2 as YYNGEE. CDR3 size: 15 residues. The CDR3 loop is CASSVLQGPNYGYTF. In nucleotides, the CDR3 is TGTGCCAGCAGCGTATTACAGGGACCTAACTATGGCTACACCTTC.

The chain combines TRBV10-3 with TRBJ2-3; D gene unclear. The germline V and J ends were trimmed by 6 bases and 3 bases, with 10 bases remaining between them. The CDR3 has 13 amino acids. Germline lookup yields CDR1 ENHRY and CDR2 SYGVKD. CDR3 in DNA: TGTGCCATCAGCGGTACCGGTACAGATACGCAGTATTTT. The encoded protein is CAISGTGTDTQYF.

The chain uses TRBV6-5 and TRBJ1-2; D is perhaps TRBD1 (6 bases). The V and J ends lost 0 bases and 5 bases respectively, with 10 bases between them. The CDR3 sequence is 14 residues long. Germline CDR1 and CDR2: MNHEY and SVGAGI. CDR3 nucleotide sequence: TGTGCCAGCAGTTACTCAGGACAGTCATATGGCTACACCTTC. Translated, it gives CASSYSGQSYGYTF.

The CDR3, as DNA: TGTGCCAGCAGCGCCGCTAGCGGTTACAATGAGCAGTTCTTC. Amino acids: CASSAASGYNEQFF. The chain employs TRBV9 and TRBJ2-1, with 7 bases fitting TRBD2. Trimming took 3 bases from V and 4 from J; bases not matched to a gene: 4. The length of the CDR3 is 14 residues. In germline, CDR1 is SGDLS, CDR2 YYNGEE. Drawing the rest from reference TRBV9 and TRBJ2-1, the complete variable domain is DSGVTQTPKHLITATGQRVTLRCSPRSGDLSVYWYQQSLDQGLQFLIQYYNGEERAKGNILERFSAQQFPDLHSELNLSSLELGDSALYFCASSAASGYNEQFFGPGTRLTVL.

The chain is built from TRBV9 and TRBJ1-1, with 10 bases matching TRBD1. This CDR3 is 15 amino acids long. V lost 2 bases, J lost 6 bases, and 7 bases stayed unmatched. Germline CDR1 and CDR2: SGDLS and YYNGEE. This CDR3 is CASSVGPGTGAEAFF. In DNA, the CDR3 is TGTGCCAGCAGCGTCGGGCCCGGGACAGGGGCTGAAGCTTTCTTT.

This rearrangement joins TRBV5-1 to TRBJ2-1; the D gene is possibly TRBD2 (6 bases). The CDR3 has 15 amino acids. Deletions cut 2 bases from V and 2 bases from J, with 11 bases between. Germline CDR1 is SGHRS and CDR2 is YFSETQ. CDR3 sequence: CASSFGGGAYNEQFF. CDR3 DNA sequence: TGCGCCAGCAGCTTCGGGGGAGGAGCCTACAATGAGCAGTTCTTC.

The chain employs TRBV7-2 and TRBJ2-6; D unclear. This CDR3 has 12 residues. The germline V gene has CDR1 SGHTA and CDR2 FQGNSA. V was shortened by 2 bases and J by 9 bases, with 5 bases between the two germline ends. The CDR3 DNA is TGTGCCAGCAGCTTAATGGTCAACGTCCTGACTTTC. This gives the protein CASSLMVNVLTF.

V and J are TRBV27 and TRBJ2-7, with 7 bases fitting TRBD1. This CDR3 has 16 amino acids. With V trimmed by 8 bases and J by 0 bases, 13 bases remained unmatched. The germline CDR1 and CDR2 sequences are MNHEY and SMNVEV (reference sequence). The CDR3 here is CASASWGQTSSYEQYF. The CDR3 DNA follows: TGTGCCAGCGCCTCCTGGGGACAGACGAGCTCCTACGAGCAGTACTTC.

CDR3 residues: CASSRRLAGGTEQFF. The CDR3 nucleotides are TGTGCCAGTAGCCGTCGACTAGCGGGGGGGACTGAGCAGTTCTTC. This chain links TRBV19 with TRBJ2-1; 14 bases line up with TRBD2. Germline values: CDR1 LNHDA, CDR2 SQIVND (reference sequence). This CDR3 has 15 amino acids. Trimming at V came to 6 bases and at J to 9 bases, leaving 7 bases not matched to a gene. Variable domain in full (rest from reference TRBV19 and TRBJ2-1): DGGITQSPKYLFRKEGQNVTLSCEQNLNHDAMYWYRQDPGQGLRLIYYSQIVNDFQKGDIAEGYSVSREKKESFPLTVTSAQKNPTAFYLCASSRRLAGGTEQFFGPGTRLTVL.

The DNA for the CDR3 is TGTGCCAGCAGTAAACAGGGAGAGACTGAAGCTTTCTTT. It codes for CASSKQGETEAFF. V and J are TRBV25-1 and TRBJ1-1, with D possibly matching TRBD1 (6 bases). Germline V gene lookup returns CDR1 MGHDK and CDR2 SYGVNS. The CDR3 is made up of 13 amino acids. Trimming left V 5 bases short and J 5 bases short, with 12 bases between.

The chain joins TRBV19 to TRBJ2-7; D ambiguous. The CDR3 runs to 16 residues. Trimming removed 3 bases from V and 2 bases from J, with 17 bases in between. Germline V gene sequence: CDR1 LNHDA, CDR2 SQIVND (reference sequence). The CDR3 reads CASSIFKGARTYEQYF. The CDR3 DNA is TGTGCCAGTAGTATTTTTAAGGGCGCACGAACCTACGAGCAGTACTTC.

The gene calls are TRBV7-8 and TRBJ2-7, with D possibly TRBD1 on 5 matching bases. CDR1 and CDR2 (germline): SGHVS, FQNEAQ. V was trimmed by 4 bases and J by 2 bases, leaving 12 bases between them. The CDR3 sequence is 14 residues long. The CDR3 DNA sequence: TGTGCCAGCAGCTCCCGAGGACAACCCTACGAGCAGTACTTC. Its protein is CASSSRGQPYEQYF.

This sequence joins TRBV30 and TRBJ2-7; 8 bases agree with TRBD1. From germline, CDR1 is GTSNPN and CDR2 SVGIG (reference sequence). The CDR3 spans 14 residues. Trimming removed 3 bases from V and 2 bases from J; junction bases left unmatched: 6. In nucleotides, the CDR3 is TGTGCCTGGAGGACAGGGGATATTGCCTACGAGCAGTACTTC. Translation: CAWRTGDIAYEQYF.

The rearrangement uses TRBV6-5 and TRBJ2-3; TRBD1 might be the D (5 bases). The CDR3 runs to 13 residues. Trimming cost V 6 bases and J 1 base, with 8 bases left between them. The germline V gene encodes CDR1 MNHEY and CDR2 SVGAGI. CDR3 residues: CASRLTGTDTQYF. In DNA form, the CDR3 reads TGTGCCAGCAGACTGACAGGCACAGATACGCAGTATTTT.